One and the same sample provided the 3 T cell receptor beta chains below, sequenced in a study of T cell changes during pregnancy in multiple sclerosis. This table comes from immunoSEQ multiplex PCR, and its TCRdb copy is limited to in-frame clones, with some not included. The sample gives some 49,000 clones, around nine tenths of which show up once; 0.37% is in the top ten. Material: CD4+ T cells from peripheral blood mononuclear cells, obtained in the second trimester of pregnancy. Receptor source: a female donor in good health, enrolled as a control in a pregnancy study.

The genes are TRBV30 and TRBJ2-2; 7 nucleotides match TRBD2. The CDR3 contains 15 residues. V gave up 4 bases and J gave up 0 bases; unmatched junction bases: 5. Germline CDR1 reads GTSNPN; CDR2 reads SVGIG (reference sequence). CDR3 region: CAWNGLAANTGELFF. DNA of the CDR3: TGTGCCTGGAACGGCCTAGCGGCGAACACCGGGGAGCTGTTTTTT. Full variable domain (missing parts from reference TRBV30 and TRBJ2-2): SQTIHQWPATLVQPVGSPLSLECTVEGTSNPNLYWYRQAAGRGLQLLFYSVGIGQISSEVPQNLSASRPQDRQFILSSKKLLLSDSGFYLCAWNGLAANTGELFFGEGSRLTVL.

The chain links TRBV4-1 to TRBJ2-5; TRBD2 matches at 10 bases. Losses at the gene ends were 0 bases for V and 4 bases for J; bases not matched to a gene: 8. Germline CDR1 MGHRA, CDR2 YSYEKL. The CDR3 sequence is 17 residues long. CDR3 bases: TGCGCCAGCAGCCAAGAAGCCGGACTAGCGGCCTCAGAGACCCAGTACTTC. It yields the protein CASSQEAGLAASETQYF.

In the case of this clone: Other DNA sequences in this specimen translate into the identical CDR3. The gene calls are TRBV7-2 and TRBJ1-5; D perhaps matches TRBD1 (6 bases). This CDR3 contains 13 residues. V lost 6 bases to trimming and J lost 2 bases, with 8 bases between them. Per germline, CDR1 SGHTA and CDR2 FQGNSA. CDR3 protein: CASSYRGNQPQHF. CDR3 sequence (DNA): TGTGCCAGCAGTTACAGGGGCAATCAGCCCCAGCATTTT.